Below are 9 T cell receptor beta chains sequenced from a single sample in a study of CXCR3-negative and CXCR3-positive naive CD8 T cells. The method, 5' RACE with UMI labels, was used to prepare the TRB cDNA libraries. TCRdb reprocessed the 5' RACE reads and reports one entry per CDR3 protein, with no DNA. This sample contains about 6,000 distinct CDR3 sequences. Sequencing was carried out using naive CXCR3- CD8+ T cells from blood. Subset indicated: CD45RO-CCR7+CD27+CD95- naive CD8+ T cells lacking CXCR3 (TNR3-). These receptors were collected from a human donor in good health. Some clones in this sample may be carry-over from other donors' samples.

The chain carries TRBV27 and TRBJ2-7; TCRdb proposes TRBD2, but this gene call is untestable without DNA. Germline-derived CDR1 and CDR2 are MNHEY and SMNVEV (reference sequence). The CDR3 covers 14 residues. This chain's CDR3 is CASSWTAGSYEQYF.

This clonotype shows up as medium-sized (0.01 to 0.1%) by frequency. V and J are TRBV5-1 and TRBJ2-1; absent DNA, TCRdb's TRBD2 call cannot be checked. CDR1 is SGHRS, CDR2 YFSETQ, per germline. The CDR3 length is 15 residues. CDR3 in amino acids: CASSPGLAVYNEQFF.

The V and J genes are TRBV21-1 and TRBJ1-1; without DNA, the TCRdb call of TRBD1 cannot be checked. TRBV21-1 is listed as a pseudogene. The CDR3 runs 15 residues. CDR3 loop: CASTVGTGTDTEAFF.

CDR3 sequence: CASSQPRTGASYEQYF. This rearrangement joins TRBV4-2 to TRBJ2-7; with no DNA, the TCRdb D assignment of TRBD1 cannot be verified. The length of the CDR3 is 16 residues. Germline values: CDR1 LGHNA, CDR2 YNFKEQ.

This chain links TRBV14 with TRBJ1-1; TCRdb gives TRBD1 as the D gene, but with no DNA this cannot be confirmed. Germline loops: CDR1 SGHDN, CDR2 FVKESK. CDR3 length: 18 amino acids. The CDR3 loop reads CASSQDYVQGIGGPEAFF. The full variable domain, in which reference TRBV14 and TRBJ1-1 provide the parts outside the CDR3, is EAGVTQFPSHSVIEKGQTVTLRCDPISGHDNLYWYRRVMGKEIKFLLHFVKESKQDESGMPNNRFLAERTGGTYSTLKVQPAELEDSGVYFCASSQDYVQGIGGPEAFFGQGTRLTVV.

Considering frequency, this clonotype is medium-sized. The chain recombines TRBV25-1 with TRBJ2-7; without DNA, the TCRdb call of TRBD1 cannot be checked. This CDR3 has 14 amino acids. From germline, CDR1 is MGHDK and CDR2 SYGVNS. This CDR3 is CASSEWGVSYEQYF.

This chain joins TRBV5-1 and TRBJ2-1; the D call of TRBD2 rests on TCRdb alone, since no DNA is present to check it. The germline gives CDR1 SGHRS, CDR2 YFSETQ. CDR3 length equals 13 residues. CDR3 sequence reads: CASSPEGQGEQFF.

This clonotype is labeled medium-sized based on frequency. The chain is built from TRBV27 and TRBJ1-5. The germline V gene has CDR1 MNHEY and CDR2 SMNVEV (reference sequence). The length of the CDR3 is 14 residues. The CDR3 sequence is CASSGISSNQPQHF.

V is TRBV27 and J is TRBJ1-5; TCRdb's D call, TRBD1, is unchecked because there is no DNA. The CDR3 is 15 amino acids. The germline gives CDR1 MNHEY, CDR2 SMNVEV (reference sequence). The CDR3 sequence is CASSYRGLRNQPQHF.